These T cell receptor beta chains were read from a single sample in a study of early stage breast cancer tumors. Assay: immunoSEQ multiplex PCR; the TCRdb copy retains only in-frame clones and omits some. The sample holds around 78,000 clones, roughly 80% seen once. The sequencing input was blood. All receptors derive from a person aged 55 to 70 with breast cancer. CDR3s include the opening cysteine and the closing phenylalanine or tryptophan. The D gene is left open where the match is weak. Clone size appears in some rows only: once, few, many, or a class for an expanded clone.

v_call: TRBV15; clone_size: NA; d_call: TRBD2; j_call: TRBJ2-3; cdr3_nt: TGTGCCACCGAACTAGCGGCGGTAGGAGATACGCAGTATTTT; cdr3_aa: CATELAAVGDTQYF
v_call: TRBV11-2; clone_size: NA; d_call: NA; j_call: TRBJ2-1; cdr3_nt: TGTGCCAGCAGCTTAGCGGGGGGCGCCAGGGGGCAGTTCTTC; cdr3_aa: CASSLAGGARGQFF
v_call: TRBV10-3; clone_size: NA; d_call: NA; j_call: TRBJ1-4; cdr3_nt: TGTGCCATCAGTGGTACAGGTCCAGGGGAAAAACTGTTTTTT; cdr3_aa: CAISGTGPGEKLFF
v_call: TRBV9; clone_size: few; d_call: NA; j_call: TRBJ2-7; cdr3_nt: TGTGCCAGCAGCGTAGGAGCGTCCTCCTACGAGCAGTACTTC; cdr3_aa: CASSVGASSYEQYF
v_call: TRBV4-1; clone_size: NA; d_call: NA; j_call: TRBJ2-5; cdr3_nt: TGCGCCAGCAGCCAAGATCGGGAGACCCAGTACTTC; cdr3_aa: CASSQDRETQYF
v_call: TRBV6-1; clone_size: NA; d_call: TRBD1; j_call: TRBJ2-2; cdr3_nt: TGTGCCAGCAGTGGAGGGACAGCGAACACCGGGGAGCTGTTTTTT; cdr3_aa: CASSGGTANTGELFF
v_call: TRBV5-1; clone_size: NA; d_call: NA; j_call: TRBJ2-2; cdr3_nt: TGCGCCAGCAGCTTGGAGGCGGCAAGCTTTACCGGGGAGCTGTTTTTT; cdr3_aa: CASSLEAASFTGELFF
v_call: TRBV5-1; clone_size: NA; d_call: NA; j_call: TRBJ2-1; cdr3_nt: TGCGCCAGCAGCTACGAACAGGGCAATGAGCAGTTCTTC; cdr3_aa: CASSYEQGNEQFF
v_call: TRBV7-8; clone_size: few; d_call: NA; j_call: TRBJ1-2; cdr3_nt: TGTGCCAGCAGCTTACACGGGGGTGGCTACACCTTC; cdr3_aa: CASSLHGGGYTF
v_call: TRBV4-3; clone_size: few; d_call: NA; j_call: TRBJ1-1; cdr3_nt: TGCGCCAGCAGCCGCTCCGTGGGGAACACTGAAGCTTTCTTT; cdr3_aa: CASSRSVGNTEAFF
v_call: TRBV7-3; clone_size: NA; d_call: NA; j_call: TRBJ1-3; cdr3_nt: TGTGCCAGCAGCCCCACAGGGTCTGGAAACACCATATATTTT; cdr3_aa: CASSPTGSGNTIYF
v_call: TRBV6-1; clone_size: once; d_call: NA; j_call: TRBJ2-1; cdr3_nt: TGTGCCAGCAGTGCGGGCGACCGTTACAATGAGCAGTTCTTC; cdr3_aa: CASSAGDRYNEQFF
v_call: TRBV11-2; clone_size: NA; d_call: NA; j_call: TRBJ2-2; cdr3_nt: TGTGCCAGCAGCCAGACCCGTTCGGCCGGGGAGCTGTTTTTT; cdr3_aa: CASSQTRSAGELFF
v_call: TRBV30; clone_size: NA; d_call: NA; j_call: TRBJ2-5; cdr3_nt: TGTGCCTGGGAACAGGGATCGGGGACCCAGTACTTC; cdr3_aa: CAWEQGSGTQYF
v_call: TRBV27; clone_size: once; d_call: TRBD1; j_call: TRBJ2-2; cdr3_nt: TGTGCCAGCAGTCGGGACAGGGGGCTGAACACCGGGGAGCTGTTTTTT; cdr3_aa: CASSRDRGLNTGELFF
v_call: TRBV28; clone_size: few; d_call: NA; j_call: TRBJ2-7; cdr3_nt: TGTGCCAGCAGTTCCTACTACGAGCAGTACTTC; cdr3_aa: CASSSYYEQYF
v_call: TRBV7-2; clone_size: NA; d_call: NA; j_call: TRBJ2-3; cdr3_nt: TGTGCCAGCAGTGCTGGGACGGGCGATACGCAGTATTTT; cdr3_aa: CASSAGTGDTQYF
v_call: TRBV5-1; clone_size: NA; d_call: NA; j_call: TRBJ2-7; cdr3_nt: TGCGCCAGCAGCTTGGAGCCCCCGGGCTTGGGAAGCTCCTACGAGCAGTACTTC; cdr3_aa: CASSLEPPGLGSSYEQYF
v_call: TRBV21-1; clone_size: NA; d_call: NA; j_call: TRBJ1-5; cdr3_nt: TGTGCCAGCAGCAAATCATGGCGTCGAGCAGGCCGTAGCAATCAGCCCCAGCATTTT; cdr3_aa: CASSKSWRRAGRSNQPQHF
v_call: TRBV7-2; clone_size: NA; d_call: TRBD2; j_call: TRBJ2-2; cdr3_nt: TGTGCCAGCAGCCCAGGACTAGCGGGAAACACCGGGGAGCTGTTTTTT; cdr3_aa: CASSPGLAGNTGELFF
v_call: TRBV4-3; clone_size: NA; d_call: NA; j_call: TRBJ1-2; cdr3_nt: TGCGCCAGCAGCCAAGCAGGGAACTATGGCTACACCTTC; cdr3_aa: CASSQAGNYGYTF
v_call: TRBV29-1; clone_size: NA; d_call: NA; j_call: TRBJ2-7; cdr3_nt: TGCAGCGTTGGAGGTACTTCCGAGCAGTACTTC; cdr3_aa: CSVGGTSEQYF
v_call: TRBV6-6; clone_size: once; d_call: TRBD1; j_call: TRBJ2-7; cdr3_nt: TGTGCCAGCAGCTTCACGGGACAGGGGACCTACGAGCAGTACTTC; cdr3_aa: CASSFTGQGTYEQYF
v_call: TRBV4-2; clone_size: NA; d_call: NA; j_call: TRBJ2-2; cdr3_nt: TGTGCCAGCACCAAAAGACGGGACTTCGGGGAGCTGTTTTTT; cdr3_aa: CASTKRRDFGELFF
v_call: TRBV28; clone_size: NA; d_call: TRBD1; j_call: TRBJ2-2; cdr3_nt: TGTGCCGGCGGGACAGGGGACACCGGGGAGCTGTTTTTT; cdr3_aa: CAGGTGDTGELFF
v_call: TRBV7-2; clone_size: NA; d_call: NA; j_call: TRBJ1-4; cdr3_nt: TGTGCCAGCAGCTTAGTAAGGGGTGAAAAACTGTTTTTT; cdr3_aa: CASSLVRGEKLFF
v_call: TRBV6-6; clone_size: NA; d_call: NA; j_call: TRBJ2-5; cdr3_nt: TGTGCCAGCAGCTGGACAGTAGAAGAGACCCAGTACTTC; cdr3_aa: CASSWTVEETQYF
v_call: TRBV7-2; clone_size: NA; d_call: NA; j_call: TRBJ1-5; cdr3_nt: TGTGCCAGCAGCTTAGGTCAGGAAAAGCATTTT; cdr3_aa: CASSLGQEKHF
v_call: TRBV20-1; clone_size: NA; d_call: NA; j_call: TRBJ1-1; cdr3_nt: TGCAGTGTTTGGACAGTTGAAGCTTTCTTT; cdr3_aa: CSVWTVEAFF